This T cell receptor beta chain was recovered during a study of control samples from healthy donors and cancer patients. The table came from immunoSEQ multiplex PCR; TCRdb's copy has only in-frame clones and leaves some out. Among about 120,000 clones listed, approximately 87% were seen once. Germline-derived CDR1 and CDR2 are SGHNT and YENEEA. The ends were cut back, 3 bases at V and 3 bases at J, with 6 bases in the middle. The CDR3 contains 12 residues. The TCR comes from a young man in good health. Sequencing input: blood. This chain connects TRBV11-3 to TRBJ2-7; D perhaps matches TRBD1 (5 bases). In nucleotides, the CDR3 is TGTGCCAGCAGCTTGACAGACTACGAGCAGTACTTC. Translation: CASSLTDYEQYF.